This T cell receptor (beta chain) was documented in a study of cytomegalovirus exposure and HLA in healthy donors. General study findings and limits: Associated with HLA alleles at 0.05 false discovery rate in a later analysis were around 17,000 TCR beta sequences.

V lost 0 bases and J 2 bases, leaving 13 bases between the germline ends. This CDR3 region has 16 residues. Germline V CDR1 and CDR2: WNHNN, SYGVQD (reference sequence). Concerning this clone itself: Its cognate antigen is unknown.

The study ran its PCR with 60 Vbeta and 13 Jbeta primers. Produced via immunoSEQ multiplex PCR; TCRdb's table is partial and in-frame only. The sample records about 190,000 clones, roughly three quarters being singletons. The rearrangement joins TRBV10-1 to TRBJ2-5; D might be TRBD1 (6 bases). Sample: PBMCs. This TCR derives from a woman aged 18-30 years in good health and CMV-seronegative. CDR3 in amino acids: CASSESVTGLQETQYF. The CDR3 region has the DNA TGCGCCAGCAGTGAGTCGGTGACAGGCCTTCAAGAGACCCAGTACTTC.